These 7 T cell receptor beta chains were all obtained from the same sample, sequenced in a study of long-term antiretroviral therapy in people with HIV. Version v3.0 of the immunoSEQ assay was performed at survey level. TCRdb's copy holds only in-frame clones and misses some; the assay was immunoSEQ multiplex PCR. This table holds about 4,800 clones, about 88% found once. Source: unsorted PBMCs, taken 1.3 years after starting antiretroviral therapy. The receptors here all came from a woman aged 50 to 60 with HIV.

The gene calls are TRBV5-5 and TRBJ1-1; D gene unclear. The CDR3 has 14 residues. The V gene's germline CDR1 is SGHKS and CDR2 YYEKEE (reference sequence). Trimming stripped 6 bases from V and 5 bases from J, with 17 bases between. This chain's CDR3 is CASIWGAPGTEAFF. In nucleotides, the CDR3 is TGTGCCAGCATCTGGGGTGCTCCTGGGACTGAAGCTTTCTTT.

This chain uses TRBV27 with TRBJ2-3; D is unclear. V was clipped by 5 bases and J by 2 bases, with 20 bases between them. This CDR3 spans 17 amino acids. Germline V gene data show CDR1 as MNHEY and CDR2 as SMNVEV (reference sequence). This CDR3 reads CASSKFVAGLYTDTQYF. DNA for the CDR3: TGTGCCAGCAGTAAATTCGTCGCTGGGCTTTACACAGATACGCAGTATTTT.

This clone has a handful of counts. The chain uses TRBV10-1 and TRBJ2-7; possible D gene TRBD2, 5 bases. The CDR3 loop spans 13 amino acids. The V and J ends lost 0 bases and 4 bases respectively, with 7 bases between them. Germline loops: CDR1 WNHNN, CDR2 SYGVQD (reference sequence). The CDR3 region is CASSESPGYEQYF. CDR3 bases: TGCGCCAGCAGTGAGTCGCCGGGGTACGAGCAGTACTTC.

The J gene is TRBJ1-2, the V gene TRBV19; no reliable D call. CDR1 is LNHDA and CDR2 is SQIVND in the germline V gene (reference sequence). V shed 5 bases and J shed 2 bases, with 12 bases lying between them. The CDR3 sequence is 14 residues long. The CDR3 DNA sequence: TGTGCCAGTAGTGTTAGGGTGGCGAACTATGGCTACACCTTC. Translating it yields CASSVRVANYGYTF.

CDR3 DNA sequence: TGTGCCAGCAGGACAGGTTCGAACACCGGGGAGCTGTTTTTT. As protein: CASRTGSNTGELFF. This chain uses TRBV27 with TRBJ2-2, with D possibly matching TRBD1 (6 bases). V lost 6 bases and J lost 0, with 8 bases in between. Germline lookup yields CDR1 MNHEY and CDR2 SMNVEV (reference sequence). The CDR3 is 14 residues long.

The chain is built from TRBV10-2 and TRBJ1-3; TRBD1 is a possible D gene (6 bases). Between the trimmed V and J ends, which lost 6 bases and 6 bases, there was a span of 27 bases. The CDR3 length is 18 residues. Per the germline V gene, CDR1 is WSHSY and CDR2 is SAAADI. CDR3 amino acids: CASSEGTSLTAILNTIYF. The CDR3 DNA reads TGCGCCAGCAGCGAGGGGACATCCTTGACGGCTATTTTAAACACCATATATTTT.

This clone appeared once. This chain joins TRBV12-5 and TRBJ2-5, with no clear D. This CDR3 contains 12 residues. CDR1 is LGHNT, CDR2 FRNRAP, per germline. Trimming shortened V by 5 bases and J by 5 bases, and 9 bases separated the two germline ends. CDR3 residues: CASGPNAETQYF. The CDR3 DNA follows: TGTGCTAGTGGTCCTAATGCGGAGACCCAGTACTTC.